This T cell receptor beta chain stems from a study of read filtering for tumor transcriptome and immune sequencing. The overall study: The cohort had some 16 men and under 15 women aged about 45 to 90, mean about 66 years.

Molecular barcoded adaptors covering alpha/delta and beta/gamma chains were used on roughly 400 ng RNA. TCRdb itself ran the reads through MiXCR, one entry per CDR3 protein. The data contain about 50,000 distinct CDR3 sequences, 20% of them singletons. About this clonotype: Antigen: not known. The junction does not match germline at one end; this may be a read error.

CDR1 and CDR2 from the germline V gene are MNHNY and SVGAGI (reference sequence). This CDR3 region has 14 residues. Every patient had bone marrow sampled while the disease was active. General observations from the study: Correlation between methods rose after single-read clonotypes were removed.

The origin of this receptor is a donor at least 40 years old with multiple myeloma. V is TRBV6-6 and J is TRBJ2-7, with a weak D call TRBD1 (5 bases). Sample: a population of CD138-negative cells sorted from bone marrow. CDR3 amino acids: CGSSYRAGLLEQYF. The CDR3 region has the DNA TGTGGCAGCAGTTACAGAGCAGGGCTCCTCGAGCAGTACTTC.